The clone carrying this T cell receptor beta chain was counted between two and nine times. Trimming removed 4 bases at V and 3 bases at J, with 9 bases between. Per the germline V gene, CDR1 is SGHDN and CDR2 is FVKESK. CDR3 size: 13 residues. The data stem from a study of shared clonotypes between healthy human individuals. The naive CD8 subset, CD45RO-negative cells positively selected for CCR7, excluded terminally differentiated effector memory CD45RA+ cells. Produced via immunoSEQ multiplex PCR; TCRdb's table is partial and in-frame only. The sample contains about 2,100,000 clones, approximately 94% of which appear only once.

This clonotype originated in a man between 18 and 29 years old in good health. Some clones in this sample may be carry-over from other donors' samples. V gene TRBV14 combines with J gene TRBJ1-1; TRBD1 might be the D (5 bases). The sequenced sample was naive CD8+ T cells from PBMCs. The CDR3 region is CASSPLGDTEAFF. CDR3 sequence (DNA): TGTGCCAGCAGCCCGTTAGGGGACACTGAAGCTTTCTTT.